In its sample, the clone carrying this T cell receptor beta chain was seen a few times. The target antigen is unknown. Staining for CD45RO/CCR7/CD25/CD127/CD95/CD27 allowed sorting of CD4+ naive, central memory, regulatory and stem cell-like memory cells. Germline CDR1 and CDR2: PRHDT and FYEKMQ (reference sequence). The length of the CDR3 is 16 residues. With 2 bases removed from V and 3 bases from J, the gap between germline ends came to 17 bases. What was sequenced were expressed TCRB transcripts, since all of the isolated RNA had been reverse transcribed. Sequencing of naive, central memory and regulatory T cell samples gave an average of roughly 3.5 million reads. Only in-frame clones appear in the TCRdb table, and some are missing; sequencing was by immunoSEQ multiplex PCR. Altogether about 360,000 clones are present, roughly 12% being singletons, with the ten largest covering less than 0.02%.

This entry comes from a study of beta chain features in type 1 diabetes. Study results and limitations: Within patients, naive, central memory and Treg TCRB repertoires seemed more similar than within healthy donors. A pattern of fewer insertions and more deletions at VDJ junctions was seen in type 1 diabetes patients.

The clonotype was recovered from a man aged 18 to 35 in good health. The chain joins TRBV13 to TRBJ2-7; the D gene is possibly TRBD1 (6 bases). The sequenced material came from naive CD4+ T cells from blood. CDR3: CASSLLGRQADYEQYF. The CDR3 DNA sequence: TGTGCCAGCAGCTTACTCGGGCGACAGGCAGACTACGAGCAGTACTTC.